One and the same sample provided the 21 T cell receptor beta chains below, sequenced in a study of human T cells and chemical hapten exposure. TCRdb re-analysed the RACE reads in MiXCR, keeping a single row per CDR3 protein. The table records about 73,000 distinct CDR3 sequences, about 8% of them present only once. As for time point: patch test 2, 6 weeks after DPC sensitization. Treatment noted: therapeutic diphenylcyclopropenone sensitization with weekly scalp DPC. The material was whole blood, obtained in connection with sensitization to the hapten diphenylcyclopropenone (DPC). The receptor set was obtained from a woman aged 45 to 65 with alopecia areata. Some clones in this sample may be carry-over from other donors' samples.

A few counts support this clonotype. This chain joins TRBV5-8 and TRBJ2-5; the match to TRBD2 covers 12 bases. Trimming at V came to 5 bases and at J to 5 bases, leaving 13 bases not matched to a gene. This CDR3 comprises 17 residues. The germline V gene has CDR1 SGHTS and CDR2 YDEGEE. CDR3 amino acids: CASRIRLAGDSGETQYF. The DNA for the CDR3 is TGTGCCAGCAGAATTAGACTAGCGGGAGATTCAGGGGAGACCCAGTACTTC.

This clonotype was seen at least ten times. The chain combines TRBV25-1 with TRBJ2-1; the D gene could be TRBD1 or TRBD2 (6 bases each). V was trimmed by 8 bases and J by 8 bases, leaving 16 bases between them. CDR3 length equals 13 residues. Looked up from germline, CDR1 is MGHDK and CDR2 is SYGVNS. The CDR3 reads CASRGGWDHEQFF. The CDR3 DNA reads TGTGCCAGCCGAGGGGGGTGGGACCATGAGCAGTTCTTC. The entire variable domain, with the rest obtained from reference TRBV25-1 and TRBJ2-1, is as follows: EADIYQTPRYLVIGTGKKITLECSQTMGHDKMYWYQQDPGMELHLIHYSYGVNSTEKGDLSSESTVSRIRTEHFPLTLESARPSHTSQYLCASRGGWDHEQFFGPGTRLTVL.

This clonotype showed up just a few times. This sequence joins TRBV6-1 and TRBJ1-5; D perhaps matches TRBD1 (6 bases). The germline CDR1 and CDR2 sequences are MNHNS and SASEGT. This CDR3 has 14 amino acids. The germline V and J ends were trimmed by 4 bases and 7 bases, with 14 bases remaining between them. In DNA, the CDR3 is TGTGCCAGCAGTGTTATACAGGGAATACAGCCCCAGCATTTT. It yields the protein CASSVIQGIQPQHF.

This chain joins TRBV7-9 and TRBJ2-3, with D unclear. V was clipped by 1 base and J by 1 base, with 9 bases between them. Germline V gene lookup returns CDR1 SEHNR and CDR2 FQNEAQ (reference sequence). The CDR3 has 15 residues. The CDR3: CASSLESSGTDTQYF. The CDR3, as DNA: TGTGCCAGCAGCTTAGAATCTTCTGGCACAGATACGCAGTATTTT. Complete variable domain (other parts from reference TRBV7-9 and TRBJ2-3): DTGVSQNPRHKITKRGQNVTFRCDPISEHNRLYWYRQTLGQGPEFLTYFQNEAQLEKSRLLSDRFSAERPKGSFSTLEIQRTEQGDSAMYLCASSLESSGTDTQYFGPGTRLTVL.

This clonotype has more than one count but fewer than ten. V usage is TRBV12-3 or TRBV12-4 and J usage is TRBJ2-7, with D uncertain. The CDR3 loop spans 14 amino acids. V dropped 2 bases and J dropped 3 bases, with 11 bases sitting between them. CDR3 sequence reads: CASSLSLRDYEQYF. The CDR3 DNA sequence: TGTGCCAGCAGTTTATCACTAAGGGACTACGAGCAGTACTTC.

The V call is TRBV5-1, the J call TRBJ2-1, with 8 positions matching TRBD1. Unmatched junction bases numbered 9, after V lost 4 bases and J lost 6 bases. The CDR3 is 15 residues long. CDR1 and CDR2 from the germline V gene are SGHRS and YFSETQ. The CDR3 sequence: CASSPWTGFGNEQFF. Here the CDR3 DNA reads TGCGCCAGCAGCCCATGGACAGGGTTCGGCAATGAGCAGTTCTTC.

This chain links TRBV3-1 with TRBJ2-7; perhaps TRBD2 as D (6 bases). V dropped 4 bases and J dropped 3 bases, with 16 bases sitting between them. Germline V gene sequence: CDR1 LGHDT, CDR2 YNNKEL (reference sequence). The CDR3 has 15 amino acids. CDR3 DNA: TGTGCCAGCAGCCCCTACGGGGGTGAGGGCTACGAGCAGTACTTC. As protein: CASSPYGGEGYEQYF.

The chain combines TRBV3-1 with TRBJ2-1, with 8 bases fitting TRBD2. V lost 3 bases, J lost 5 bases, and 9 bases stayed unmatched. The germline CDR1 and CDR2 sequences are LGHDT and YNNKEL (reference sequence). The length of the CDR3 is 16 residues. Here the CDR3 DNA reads TGTGCCAGCAGCCACCCCGGGACTAGTGGCAACAATGAGCAGTTCTTC. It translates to CASSHPGTSGNNEQFF.

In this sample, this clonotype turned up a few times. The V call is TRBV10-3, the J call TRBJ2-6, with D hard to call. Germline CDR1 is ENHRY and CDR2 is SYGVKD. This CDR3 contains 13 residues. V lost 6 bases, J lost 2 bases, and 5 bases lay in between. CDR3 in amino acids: CAISLTGANVLTF. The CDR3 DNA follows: TGTGCCATCAGCCTTACTGGGGCCAACGTCCTGACTTTC.

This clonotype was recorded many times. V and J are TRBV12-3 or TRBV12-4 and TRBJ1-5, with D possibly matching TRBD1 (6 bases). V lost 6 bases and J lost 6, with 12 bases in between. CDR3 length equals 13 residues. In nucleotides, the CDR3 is TGTGCCAGCAGAACAGGGTTTGGTCAGCCCCAGCATTTT. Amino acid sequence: CASRTGFGQPQHF.

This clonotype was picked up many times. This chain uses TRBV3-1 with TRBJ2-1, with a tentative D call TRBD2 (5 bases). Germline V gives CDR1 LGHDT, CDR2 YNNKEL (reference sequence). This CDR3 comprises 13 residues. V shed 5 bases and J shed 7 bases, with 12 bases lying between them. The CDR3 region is CASSATRLNEQFF. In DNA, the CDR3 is TGTGCCAGCAGCGCCACTAGGCTTAATGAGCAGTTCTTC.

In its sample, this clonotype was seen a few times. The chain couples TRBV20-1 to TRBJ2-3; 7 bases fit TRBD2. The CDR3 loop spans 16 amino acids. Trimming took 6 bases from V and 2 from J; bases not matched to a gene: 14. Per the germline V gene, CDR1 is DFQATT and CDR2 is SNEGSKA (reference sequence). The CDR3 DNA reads TGCAGTGCAGGGCCTCTATCTAGCGGACCCACAGATACGCAGTATTTT. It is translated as CSAGPLSSGPTDTQYF.

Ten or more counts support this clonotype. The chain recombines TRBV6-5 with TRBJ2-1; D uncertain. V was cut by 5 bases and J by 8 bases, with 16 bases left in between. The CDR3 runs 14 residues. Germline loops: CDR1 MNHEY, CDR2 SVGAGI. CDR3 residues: CASSRALGFDEQFF. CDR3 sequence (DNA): TGTGCCAGCAGTCGGGCCTTGGGGTTCGATGAGCAGTTCTTC.

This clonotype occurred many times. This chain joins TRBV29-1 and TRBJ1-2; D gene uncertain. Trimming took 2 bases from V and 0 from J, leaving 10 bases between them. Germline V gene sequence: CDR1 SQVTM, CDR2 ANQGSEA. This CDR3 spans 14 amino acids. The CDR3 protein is CSVERTASNYGYTF. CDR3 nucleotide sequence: TGCAGCGTTGAAAGAACGGCGTCTAACTATGGCTACACCTTC.

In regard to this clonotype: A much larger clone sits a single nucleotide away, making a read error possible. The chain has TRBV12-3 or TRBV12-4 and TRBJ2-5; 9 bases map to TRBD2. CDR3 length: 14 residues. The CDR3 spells CASSLLAGSETQHF. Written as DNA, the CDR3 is TGTGCCAGCAGTCTGCTAGCGGGAAGTGAGACCCAGCACTTC.

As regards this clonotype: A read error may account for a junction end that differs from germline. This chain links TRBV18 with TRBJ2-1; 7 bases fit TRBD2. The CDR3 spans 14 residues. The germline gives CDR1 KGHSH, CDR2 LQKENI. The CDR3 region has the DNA TGTGTCAGCTCACTGACTAGCCCCTACAATGAGCAGTTCTTC. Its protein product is CVSSLTSPYNEQFF.

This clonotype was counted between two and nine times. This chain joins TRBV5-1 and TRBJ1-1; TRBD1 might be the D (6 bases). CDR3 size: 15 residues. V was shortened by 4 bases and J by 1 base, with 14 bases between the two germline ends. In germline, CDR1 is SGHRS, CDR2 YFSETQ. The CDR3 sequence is CASSLSRGTNTEAFF. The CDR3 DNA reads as TGCGCCAGCAGCCTGTCGAGGGGGACGAACACTGAAGCTTTCTTT.

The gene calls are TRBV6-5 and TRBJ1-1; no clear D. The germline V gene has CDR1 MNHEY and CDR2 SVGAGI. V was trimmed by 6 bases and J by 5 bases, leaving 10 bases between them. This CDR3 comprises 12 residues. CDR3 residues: CASRKTGTEAFF. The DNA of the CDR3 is TGTGCCAGCAGAAAGACTGGGACTGAAGCTTTCTTT.

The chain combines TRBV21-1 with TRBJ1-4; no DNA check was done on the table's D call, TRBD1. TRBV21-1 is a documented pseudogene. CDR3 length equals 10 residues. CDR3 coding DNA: TGTGCCAGCAGACCCCACCCGGCGTTTTTT. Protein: CASRPHPAFF.

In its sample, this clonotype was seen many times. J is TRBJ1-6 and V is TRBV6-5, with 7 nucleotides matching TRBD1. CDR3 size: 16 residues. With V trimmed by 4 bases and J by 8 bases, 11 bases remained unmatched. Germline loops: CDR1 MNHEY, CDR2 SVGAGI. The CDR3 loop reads CASSFSTRQGHSPLHF. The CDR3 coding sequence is TGTGCCAGCAGTTTCTCCACCCGACAGGGACATTCACCCCTCCACTTT.

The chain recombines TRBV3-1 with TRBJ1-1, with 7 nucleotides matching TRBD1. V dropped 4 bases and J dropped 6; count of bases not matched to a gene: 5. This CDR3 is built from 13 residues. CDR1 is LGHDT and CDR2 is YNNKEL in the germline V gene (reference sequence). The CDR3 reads CASSRQGSPEAFF. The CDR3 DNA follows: TGTGCCAGCAGCCGACAGGGCTCCCCTGAAGCTTTCTTT.